This TCR beta chain was sequenced during a study of tissue T cells after allogeneic stem cell transplantation. Overall study: Four unmodified and three CD34-selected T-cell-depleted grafts went to graft-versus-host disease patients.

Measured with immunoSEQ multiplex PCR; TCRdb has only the in-frame clones, and not every one. The data show tens of thousands of clones, roughly 92% seen once. The V and J ends lost 4 bases and 4 bases, in that order; junction bases with no gene match: 7. The CDR3 consists of 15 residues. Germline V gene lookup returns CDR1 SGHRS and CDR2 YFSETQ. V gene TRBV5-1 combines with J gene TRBJ2-2; 7 bases line up with TRBD1. This TCR was sampled from a woman aged 40 to 75 who later had graft-versus-host disease after an allogeneic stem cell transplant. The source was blood, collected before transplantation. This CDR3 reads CASSRLTGTTGELFF. The CDR3 DNA is TGCGCCAGCAGCCGACTGACAGGGACCACCGGGGAGCTGTTTTTT.